Following are 12 T cell receptor beta chains from one sample sequenced in a study of T cells in Graves' hyperthyroidism and ophthalmopathy. The CDR3 regions of TCR beta were amplified from RNA transcripts. Researchers ran a first-round RT-PCR on the TCR CDR3 using the HTBI primer set. TCRdb reprocessed the multiplex PCR reads with MiXCR, giving one entry per CDR3 protein. Of 550,000 to 800,000 distinct CDR3 sequences listed, around a sixth are singletons. The sample comprised blood. The origin of the receptors is a man in his forties or fifties with Graves' hyperthyroidism.

V gene TRBV11-2 combines with J gene TRBJ2-2, with 8 nucleotides matching TRBD2. Germline V CDR1 and CDR2: SGHAT, FQNNGV. V trimming: 5 bases; J trimming: 2 bases; junction bases outside the gene matches: 13. The CDR3 loop spans 18 amino acids. DNA for the CDR3: TGTGCCAGCAGCCAAGATTTGGTAGCGGGGACAAACACCGGGGAGCTGTTTTTT. Encoded protein: CASSQDLVAGTNTGELFF.

This clonotype was seen only a few times. The J gene is TRBJ2-2, the V gene TRBV24-1; 8 bases align to TRBD2. The trim removed 5 bases at V and 4 bases at J, leaving 5 bases unmatched. Germline CDR1 and CDR2: KGHDR and SFDVKD. The length of the CDR3 is 15 residues. The CDR3 DNA sequence: TGTGCCACCAGTGGTCTAGCGGGCCTCACCGGGGAGCTGTTTTTT. Translation gives CATSGLAGLTGELFF.

V usage is TRBV15 and J usage is TRBJ2-3; D is tentatively TRBD1 or TRBD2 (6 bases each). Trimming removed 1 base at V and 6 bases at J, with 14 bases between. The germline V gene encodes CDR1 LNHNV and CDR2 YYDKDF (reference sequence). CDR3 length: 15 residues. The CDR3 DNA reads TGTGCCACCAGCAGAGGGACTGGGGGGCGGGATACGCAGTATTTT. Its protein is CATSRGTGGRDTQYF.

V usage is TRBV7-9 and J usage is TRBJ2-7, with 11 positions matching TRBD2. V dropped 5 bases and J dropped 7; count of bases not matched to a gene: 16. CDR3 size: 17 residues. Germline V gene data show CDR1 as SEHNR and CDR2 as FQNEAQ (reference sequence). CDR3 coding DNA: TGTGCCAGCAGCGTAACCTCCCCTCTAGCGGGAGGTGGGGAGCAGTACTTC. Its protein product is CASSVTSPLAGGGEQYF.

The chain links TRBV7-3 to TRBJ2-3, with D hard to call. This CDR3 region has 13 residues. V was shortened by 2 bases and J by 5 bases, with 8 bases between the two germline ends. From germline, CDR1 is SGHTA and CDR2 FQGTGA. The CDR3 DNA sequence: TGTGCCAGCAGCTTAGTACGGAAAGATACGCAGTATTTT. Translated: CASSLVRKDTQYF. The full variable domain, its missing parts supplied by reference TRBV7-3 and TRBJ2-3, is GAGVSQTPSNKVTEKGKYVELRCDPISGHTALYWYRQSLGQGPEFLIYFQGTGAADDSGLPNDRFFAVRPEGSVSTLKIQRTERGDSAVYLCASSLVRKDTQYFGPGTRLTVL.

This chain uses TRBV6-5 with TRBJ2-2; D is ambiguous. CDR1 is MNHEY, CDR2 SVGAGI, per germline. Trimming took off 2 bases at V and 6 bases at J, with 4 bases between the two ends. The CDR3 has 12 amino acids. Here the CDR3 DNA reads TGTGCCAGCAGTTACGGGTCCGGGGAGCTGTTTTTT. This codes for CASSYGSGELFF.

At least ten counts were recorded for this clonotype. V and J are TRBV28 and TRBJ1-1; the D is unclear. Germline V lookup: CDR1 MDHEN, CDR2 SYDVKM. The CDR3 contains 15 residues. Trimming shortened V by 4 bases and J by 3 bases, and 15 bases separated the two germline ends. CDR3 amino acids: CASSSPQLRDTEAFF. DNA of the CDR3: TGTGCCAGCAGTTCCCCCCAACTTCGGGACACTGAAGCTTTCTTT.

This clonotype occurred many times. The chain recombines TRBV5-1 with TRBJ1-1; D remains ambiguous. V lost 1 base and J 4 bases, leaving 8 bases between the germline ends. The germline V gene has CDR1 SGHRS and CDR2 YFSETQ. The CDR3 length is 13 residues. The CDR3 DNA follows: TGCGCCAGCAGCTTGCAGGTCTTCACTGAAGCTTTCTTT. Encoded protein: CASSLQVFTEAFF. Using reference TRBV5-1 and TRBJ1-1 for the parts outside the CDR3, the full variable domain is KAGVTQTPRYLIKTRGQQVTLSCSPISGHRSVSWYQQTPGQGLQFLFEYFSETQRNKGNFPGRFSGRQFSNSRSEMNVSTLELGDSALYLCASSLQVFTEAFFGQGTRLTVV.

This clonotype was observed many times. For the CDR3, the DNA is TGTGCCTGGAGTGCTGGGGATATCGCTGAAGCTTTCTTT. Translation: CAWSAGDIAEAFF. V usage is TRBV30 and J usage is TRBJ1-1; unclear D gene. CDR1 and CDR2 (germline): GTSNPN, SVGIG (reference sequence). V dropped 1 base and J dropped 6 bases, with 12 bases sitting between them. CDR3 length: 13 amino acids.

This clonotype was counted at least ten times. The DNA for the CDR3 is TGTGCCAGCAGACTAGCGGGAGCCGCGGATACGCAGTATTTT. The encoded protein is CASRLAGAADTQYF. The rearrangement uses TRBV2 and TRBJ2-3, with 11 bases matching TRBD2. The germline CDR1 and CDR2 sequences are SNHLY and FYNNEI. After removal of 6 bases from V and 6 bases from J, the junction contained 5 bases not matched to a gene. The CDR3 spans 14 residues.

There are many counts of this clonotype. The V and J genes are TRBV19 and TRBJ1-4, with D possibly being TRBD1 (5 bases). Trimming cost V 5 bases and J 8 bases, with 15 bases left between them. The germline V gene has CDR1 LNHDA and CDR2 SQIVND (reference sequence). The CDR3 is 14 amino acids. Here the CDR3 reads CASSSRQPSEKLFF. Written as DNA, the CDR3 is TGTGCCAGTAGTTCCCGACAGCCAAGCGAAAAACTGTTTTTT.

The table lists this clonotype with a few counts. The J gene is TRBJ2-1, the V gene TRBV10-3; D is possibly TRBD2 (7 bases). This CDR3 contains 17 residues. V shed 3 bases and J shed 1 base, with 16 bases lying between them. In germline, CDR1 is ENHRY, CDR2 SYGVKD. This CDR3 reads CAISDGQGRVSYNEQFF. CDR3 DNA sequence: TGTGCCATCAGTGATGGCCAGGGGAGGGTGTCCTACAATGAGCAGTTCTTC.